A single sample is the source of the 32 T cell receptor beta chains below, sequenced in a study of cytomegalovirus exposure and HLA in healthy donors. Clones were read by immunoSEQ multiplex PCR, and TCRdb kept only the in-frame ones, dropping some. The repertoire holds around 110,000 clones, with about 87% as singletons. The sample consisted of PBMCs. These TCRs come from a woman under 30 in good health and CMV-seropositive.

J is TRBJ2-7 and V is TRBV7-8; maybe TRBD1 (6 bases). Germline V lookup: CDR1 SGHVS, CDR2 FQNEAQ. V was pared by 1 base and J by 7 bases, with 11 bases between. The length of the CDR3 is 13 residues. CDR3: CASSLGTVEEQYV. The CDR3 DNA is TGTGCCAGCAGCTTAGGGACAGTTGAAGAGCAGTACGTC.

The V call is TRBV18, the J call TRBJ2-5; 7 positions match TRBD1. The CDR3 extends over 15 amino acids. In germline, CDR1 is KGHSH, CDR2 LQKENI. V gave up 0 bases and J gave up 6 bases; unmatched junction bases: 7. The CDR3 DNA follows: TGTGCCAGCTCACCACCGAAAGGGGGCTTGAAGACCCAGTACTTC. It is translated as CASSPPKGGLKTQYF.

V usage is TRBV27 and J usage is TRBJ1-1, with TRBD1 matching over 8 bases. This CDR3 region has 15 residues. J gave up 5 bases and V 0 bases, and 5 bases lay outside the gene matches. CDR1 and CDR2 from the germline V gene are MNHEY and SMNVEV (reference sequence). The CDR3 is CASSLSQGVSTEAFF. The CDR3 DNA sequence: TGTGCCAGCAGTTTATCACAGGGGGTTAGTACTGAAGCTTTCTTT.

This chain uses TRBV29-1 with TRBJ2-7, with D tentatively TRBD1 (6 bases). CDR3 length: 13 amino acids. The V end was cut by 4 bases, the J end by 0 bases, with 10 bases between. Germline V CDR1 and CDR2: SQVTM, ANQGSEA. DNA of the CDR3: TGCAGCGTTGCCCGGGACACCTCCTACGAGCAGTACTTC. Its protein product is CSVARDTSYEQYF.

This clone was observed a single time. The V and J genes are TRBV7-9 and TRBJ2-1, with 10 positions matching TRBD2. Trimming removed 5 bases from V and 2 bases from J; junction bases left unmatched: 3. The CDR3 is 15 residues long. Germline values: CDR1 SEHNR, CDR2 FQNEAQ (reference sequence). The CDR3 protein is CASSPGLAAYNEQFF. The CDR3 DNA follows: TGTGCCAGCAGCCCTGGACTAGCGGCCTACAATGAGCAGTTCTTC.

The chain joins TRBV5-6 to TRBJ2-7; D gene uncertain. The CDR3 has 13 amino acids. Trimming stripped 1 base from V and 8 bases from J, with 13 bases between. The germline CDR1 and CDR2 sequences are SGHDT and YYEEEE. CDR3: CASSLQASTQQYF. CDR3 sequence (DNA): TGTGCCAGCAGCTTGCAGGCGTCTACGCAGCAGTACTTC.

With regard to this clone: Other DNA sequences in the same sample also yield this CDR3. The CDR3 sequence is CASSPRQGNQPQHF. The DNA for the CDR3 is TGTGCCAGCTCACCACGTCAGGGCAATCAGCCCCAGCATTTT. The chain links TRBV18 to TRBJ1-5; the D is unclear. Germline CDR1 and CDR2: KGHSH and LQKENI. The CDR3 totals 14 residues. The V and J ends lost 1 base and 2 bases respectively, with 6 bases between them. Supplemented by reference TRBV18 and TRBJ1-5, the full variable domain reads NAGVMQNPRHLVRRRGQEARLRCSPMKGHSHVYWYRQLPEEGLKFMVYLQKENIIDESGMPKERFSAEFPKEGPSILRIQQVVRGDSAAYFCASSPRQGNQPQHFGDGTRLSIL.

This chain joins TRBV29-1 and TRBJ1-1; D gene unclear. The V end lost 7 bases, the J end lost 6 bases, and 15 bases lay between the germline ends. CDR1 is SQVTM, CDR2 ANQGSEA, per germline. The CDR3 loop spans 12 amino acids. CDR3 in DNA: TGCAGCGCGCCCGGTGTTTTCGCTGAAGCTTTCTTT. It yields the protein CSAPGVFAEAFF.

The V call is TRBV28, the J call TRBJ2-7; weak D call: TRBD1 (6 bases). This CDR3 is 13 amino acids long. Germline assignment: CDR1 MDHEN and CDR2 SYDVKM. Between the trimmed V and J ends, which lost 3 bases and 4 bases, there was a span of 10 bases. CDR3: CASSFWTEYEQYF. In nucleotides, the CDR3 is TGTGCCAGCAGTTTCTGGACAGAATACGAGCAGTACTTC.

The gene calls are TRBV7-6 and TRBJ2-1, with 8 bases aligning to TRBD1. This CDR3 contains 13 residues. CDR1 and CDR2 (germline): SGHVS, FNYEAQ. V shed 6 bases, J shed 6 bases, and the junction held 4 bases outside the gene matches. CDR3 amino acids: CASSRDRGNEQFF. The CDR3 DNA follows: TGTGCCAGCAGTCGAGACAGGGGCAATGAGCAGTTCTTC.

The chain links TRBV2 to TRBJ1-2, with a possible D match to TRBD1 (5 bases). The CDR3 contains 13 residues. V dropped 3 bases and J dropped 7 bases, with 12 bases sitting between them. Germline lookup yields CDR1 SNHLY and CDR2 FYNNEI. This CDR3 reads CASSESGDGGYTF. The CDR3 nucleotides are TGTGCCAGCAGTGAGTCGGGGGACGGTGGCTACACCTTC.

The chain links TRBV4-1 to TRBJ2-3, with a possible D match to TRBD2 (6 bases). V was clipped by 1 base and J by 2 bases, with 22 bases between them. There are 19 residues in the CDR3. CDR1 and CDR2 from the germline V gene are MGHRA and YSYEKL. The CDR3 nucleotides are TGCGCCAGCAGCCAAGGGGGAAATCCTAGCGTGGGGCTCACAGATACGCAGTATTTT. It yields the protein CASSQGGNPSVGLTDTQYF.

This chain connects TRBV29-1 to TRBJ2-2; D gene unclear. Germline V gene sequence: CDR1 SQVTM, CDR2 ANQGSEA. Trimming took 4 bases from V and 6 from J, leaving 12 bases between them. CDR3 length: 13 residues. The CDR3 is CSVAPSEAGELFF. CDR3 sequence (DNA): TGCAGCGTTGCCCCCTCCGAGGCCGGGGAGCTGTTTTTT.

This sequence joins TRBV6-5 and TRBJ2-5, with D uncertain. CDR1 MNHEY and CDR2 SVGAGI come from the germline V gene. Trimming left V 7 bases short and J 3 bases short, with 18 bases between. There are 15 residues in the CDR3. In nucleotides, the CDR3 is TGTGCCAGCACTCAACCGGGTCTATCTAAAGAGACCCAGTACTTC. It encodes CASTQPGLSKETQYF.

This chain uses TRBV5-6 with TRBJ1-5; D may be TRBD1 (6 bases). The CDR3 totals 17 residues. With 3 bases removed from V and 2 bases from J, the gap between germline ends came to 18 bases. In germline, CDR1 is SGHDT, CDR2 YYEEEE. The CDR3 loop is CASSWAQGGGGNQPQHF. The CDR3 DNA sequence: TGTGCCAGCAGCTGGGCACAGGGCGGAGGAGGCAATCAGCCCCAGCATTTT.

The rearrangement links TRBV9 to TRBJ2-2, with 8 bases matching TRBD2. The CDR3 contains 17 residues. CDR1 SGDLS and CDR2 YYNGEE come from the germline V gene. Germline trimming cut 0 bases from V and 4 bases from J; bases unmatched to any gene: 8. CDR3 sequence: CASSVGRGAAGTGELFF. Written as DNA, the CDR3 is TGTGCCAGCAGCGTAGGGCGGGGGGCCGCGGGCACCGGGGAGCTGTTTTTT.

This clone occurred once. V is TRBV7-2 and J is TRBJ2-5; TRBD2 matches 11 bases. This CDR3 spans 16 amino acids. Trimming cost V 3 bases and J 0 bases; bases outside gene matches: 3. Germline V gene data show CDR1 as SGHTA and CDR2 as FQGNSA. CDR3 sequence: CASSFLAGGYQETQYF. Written as DNA, the CDR3 is TGTGCCAGCAGCTTCCTAGCGGGGGGATACCAAGAGACCCAGTACTTC.

V gene TRBV28 combines with J gene TRBJ2-7, with TRBD1 matching 10 bases. The germline V gene has CDR1 MDHEN and CDR2 SYDVKM. The J segment lost 2 bases and the V segment lost 4 bases, leaving 11 bases of the junction unmatched. This CDR3 is built from 17 residues. The CDR3 here is CASSSVWAGTGAYEQYV. CDR3 DNA sequence: TGTGCCAGCAGTTCAGTCTGGGCCGGGACAGGGGCCTACGAGCAGTACGTC.

V gene TRBV27 combines with J gene TRBJ2-3, with 9 positions matching TRBD2. The length of the CDR3 is 16 residues. Per the germline V gene, CDR1 is MNHEY and CDR2 is SMNVEV (reference sequence). V trimming: 5 bases; J trimming: 2 bases; junction bases outside the gene matches: 8. The chain's CDR3 is CASSTRLAANTDTQYF. The DNA for the CDR3 is TGTGCCAGCAGTACCCGACTAGCGGCTAACACAGATACGCAGTATTTT.

This chain joins TRBV19 and TRBJ1-5, with TRBD1 as a possible D gene (6 bases). V was clipped by 6 bases and J by 2 bases, with 14 bases between them. The germline CDR1 and CDR2 sequences are LNHDA and SQIVND (reference sequence). The CDR3 loop spans 15 amino acids. CDR3 protein: CASRVGAGGNQPQHF. The CDR3 nucleotides read TGTGCCAGTAGAGTCGGGGCAGGGGGCAATCAGCCCCAGCATTTT.

V and J are TRBV28 and TRBJ1-1, with D maybe TRBD1 (5 bases). The CDR3 spans 14 residues. Trimming left V 7 bases short and J 3 bases short, with 15 bases between. Germline assignment: CDR1 MDHEN and CDR2 SYDVKM. The CDR3 region is CASTSGGVDTEAFF. The CDR3, as DNA: TGTGCCAGCACCTCGGGAGGGGTCGACACTGAAGCTTTCTTT. Filled out from reference TRBV28 and TRBJ1-1, the complete variable domain reads DVKVTQSSRYLVKRTGEKVFLECVQDMDHENMFWYRQDPGLGLRLIYFSYDVKMKEKGDIPEGYSVSREKKERFSLILESASTNQTSMYLCASTSGGVDTEAFFGQGTRLTVV.

The CDR3 is CSVALTSTPEQFF. DNA of the CDR3: TGCAGCGTTGCCCTGACTAGCACGCCTGAGCAGTTCTTC. The gene calls are TRBV29-1 and TRBJ2-1; 7 bases line up with TRBD2. V gave up 4 bases and J gave up 9 bases; unmatched junction bases: 9. From germline, CDR1 is SQVTM and CDR2 ANQGSEA. CDR3 size: 13 residues.

The chain has TRBV28 and TRBJ2-2; 10 nucleotides agree with TRBD1. CDR1 is MDHEN, CDR2 SYDVKM, per germline. V gave up 6 bases and J gave up 4 bases; unmatched junction bases: 8. There are 16 residues in the CDR3. CDR3 loop: CASSFRDRGVTGELFF. The DNA for the CDR3 is TGTGCCAGCAGCTTCCGGGACAGGGGCGTCACCGGGGAGCTGTTTTTT.

The chain employs TRBV11-2 and TRBJ2-7; D not resolved. V gave up 3 bases and J gave up 5 bases, with 8 bases separating them. This CDR3 region has 12 residues. Germline lookup yields CDR1 SGHAT and CDR2 FQNNGV. CDR3 in amino acids: CASSFVSDEQYF. In DNA, the CDR3 is TGTGCCAGCAGCTTTGTCTCAGACGAGCAGTACTTC.

CDR3 nucleotides: TGTGCCACTGCGGACAGCTCGAACACCGGGGAGCTGTTTTTT. It translates to CATADSSNTGELFF. The V call is TRBV2, the J call TRBJ2-2; a possible D gene is TRBD1 (6 bases). This CDR3 has 14 amino acids. Germline CDR1 and CDR2: SNHLY and FYNNEI. V was pared by 10 bases and J by 0 bases, with 12 bases between.

As for this clone: One end of the junction varies from germline; a read error may be responsible. The chain recombines TRBV2 with TRBJ2-5; the D gene is possibly TRBD1 (6 bases). This CDR3 is built from 16 residues. Per germline, CDR1 SNHLY and CDR2 FYNNEI. Here the CDR3 DNA reads TGTGCCAGCAGCTTCGACAGGTCCGCGGCGAAAGAAACCCAGTACTTC. This sequence encodes CASSFDRSAAKETQYF.

This chain uses TRBV10-2 with TRBJ2-5; possibly TRBD2 for D (6 bases). Trimming stripped 8 bases from V and 4 bases from J, with 8 bases between. Germline lookup yields CDR1 WSHSY and CDR2 SAAADI. The CDR3 has 11 amino acids. CDR3 loop: CASRAGETQYF. The CDR3 coding sequence is TGCGCCAGCCGAGCGGGAGAGACCCAGTACTTC.

The chain joins TRBV7-2 to TRBJ2-7; TRBD2 might be the D (5 bases). The ends were cut back, 1 base at V and 8 bases at J, with 12 bases in the middle. The germline CDR1 and CDR2 sequences are SGHTA and FQGNSA. The CDR3 has 13 residues. This CDR3 is CASSLEGGGQQYF. The CDR3 nucleotides read TGTGCCAGCAGCTTAGAGGGTGGAGGTCAGCAGTACTTC.

This clone has a single count. This chain uses TRBV27 with TRBJ2-7, with 10 positions matching TRBD2. V lost 4 bases and J lost 6; bases outside the gene matches: 6. Germline assignment: CDR1 MNHEY and CDR2 SMNVEV (reference sequence). This CDR3 spans 14 amino acids. The DNA for the CDR3 is TGTGCCAGCAGTTGGAGCGGGGGGGCCGGCGAGCAGTACTTC. Translation: CASSWSGGAGEQYF.

V gene TRBV27 combines with J gene TRBJ1-6, with no clear D. The CDR3 is 15 amino acids. Germline CDR1 is MNHEY and CDR2 is SMNVEV (reference sequence). Trimming removed 0 bases at V and 6 bases at J, with 9 bases between. CDR3 nucleotides: TGTGCCAGCAGTTTATCGATCCGACTTAATTCACCCCTCCACTTT. Encoded protein: CASSLSIRLNSPLHF.

The chain is built from TRBV7-9 and TRBJ1-5; D is possibly TRBD1 (5 bases). This CDR3 region has 15 residues. Trimming took 2 bases from V and 3 from J, leaving 11 bases between them. The germline V gene has CDR1 SEHNR and CDR2 FQNEAQ (reference sequence). CDR3 nucleotide sequence: TGTGCCAGCAGCTTACGGGGGGAGGTCAATCAGCCCCAGCATTTT. This encodes CASSLRGEVNQPQHF.

The genes are TRBV6-1 and TRBJ2-3; no definite D call. This CDR3 contains 13 residues. From germline, CDR1 is MNHNS and CDR2 SASEGT. V lost 2 bases and J lost 2, with 5 bases in between. The CDR3 DNA reads as TGTGCCAGCAGTGAACCCGTCACAGATACGCAGTATTTT. This translates into CASSEPVTDTQYF.